The 18 T cell receptor beta chains given below trace back to one sample, sequenced in a study of shared clonotypes between healthy human individuals. Profiled with immunoSEQ multiplex PCR; TCRdb holds only in-frame clones, not every one. The top ten hold under 15% of the sample, which has around 480,000 clones, 75% to 80% seen once. The sequenced material came from PBMCs. These receptors were taken from a woman between 35 and 50 years old in good health. Some clones in this sample may be carry-over from other donors' samples.

V and J are TRBV4-3 and TRBJ2-6; possible D gene TRBD2, 5 bases. Germline V CDR1 and CDR2: LGHNA, YSLEER. With 0 bases removed from V and 2 bases from J, the gap between germline ends came to 8 bases. The CDR3 contains 16 residues. The CDR3 DNA sequence: TGCGCCAGCAGCCAAGATTTGCGGGCTGGGGCCAACGTCCTGACTTTC. This gives the protein CASSQDLRAGANVLTF.

J is TRBJ2-1 and V is TRBV6-8; D not certain. The CDR3 is 17 residues long. In germline, CDR1 is MNHGY, CDR2 SAAAGT. The V end lost 0 bases, the J end lost 4 bases, and 16 bases lay between the germline ends. Here the CDR3 DNA reads TGTGCCAGCAGTTACTCGTTACTAACAGTTGGGTACAATGAGCAGTTCTTC. As protein: CASSYSLLTVGYNEQFF.

The CDR3 sequence: CASRRGQGSYEQYF. CDR3 nucleotides: TGTGCCAGCAGACGCGGACAGGGCTCCTACGAGCAGTACTTC. The chain couples TRBV6-5 to TRBJ2-7, with 8 positions matching TRBD1. After removal of 6 bases from V and 0 bases from J, the junction contained 4 bases not matched to a gene. Germline-derived CDR1 and CDR2 are MNHEY and SVGAGI. CDR3 length: 14 amino acids.

This chain links TRBV10-2 with TRBJ2-6; 11 bases are shared with TRBD1. CDR1 WSHSY and CDR2 SAAADI come from the germline V gene. This CDR3 region has 16 residues. V shed 5 bases, J shed 2 bases, and the junction held 2 bases outside the gene matches. CDR3 protein: CASSRDRGTGANVLTF. The CDR3 DNA sequence: TGCGCCAGCAGTCGGGACAGGGGGACTGGGGCCAACGTCCTGACTTTC.

This rearrangement joins TRBV4-2 to TRBJ2-3; 9 nucleotides agree with TRBD2. Germline V gene lookup returns CDR1 LGHNA and CDR2 YNFKEQ. The CDR3 covers 17 residues. V was clipped by 0 bases and J by 1 base; unmatched bases: 5. CDR3 nucleotide sequence: TGTGCCAGCAGCCAAGATGAAGTAGCGGGAGGCACAGATACGCAGTATTTT. Its translation: CASSQDEVAGGTDTQYF.

This chain uses TRBV30 with TRBJ2-3; TRBD2 is a possible D gene (6 bases). The germline V gene encodes CDR1 GTSNPN and CDR2 SVGIG (reference sequence). V lost 3 bases, J lost 7 bases, and 17 bases lay in between. There are 14 residues in the CDR3. The DNA for the CDR3 is TGTGCCTGGAGGAGGTCCCCTAGCGCGAATACGCAGTATTTT. Its protein product is CAWRRSPSANTQYF.

The chain recombines TRBV9 with TRBJ2-3, with a tentative D call TRBD2 (5 bases). The V end lost 4 bases, the J end lost 3 bases, and 6 bases lay between the germline ends. CDR1 SGDLS and CDR2 YYNGEE come from the germline V gene. The CDR3 runs 12 residues. The CDR3 nucleotides are TGTGCCAGCAGCCCGGGAACAGATACGCAGTATTTT. Translation: CASSPGTDTQYF.

V usage is TRBV28 and J usage is TRBJ2-7; 8 bases align to TRBD2. The V segment lost 3 bases and the J segment 12 bases; nucleotides outside the gene matches: 4. This CDR3 has 11 amino acids. CDR1 is MDHEN and CDR2 is SYDVKM in the germline V gene. CDR3 in amino acids: CASSFGLASYF. The DNA of the CDR3 is TGTGCCAGCAGTTTTGGACTAGCTTCGTACTTC.

The chain is built from TRBV5-6 and TRBJ1-6; D perhaps matches TRBD1 (5 bases). The germline CDR1 and CDR2 sequences are SGHDT and YYEEEE. The CDR3 is made up of 15 amino acids. Trimming left V 0 bases short and J 7 bases short, with 11 bases between. CDR3 in DNA: TGTGCCAGCAGCTTGGAATCAGGGTCGAATTCACCCCTCCACTTT. Translated, it gives CASSLESGSNSPLHF.

This chain uses TRBV28 with TRBJ2-7, with D possibly TRBD1 on 6 matching bases. The germline V and J ends were trimmed by 5 bases and 7 bases, with 18 bases remaining between them. There are 14 residues in the CDR3. CDR1 and CDR2 from the germline V gene are MDHEN and SYDVKM. The CDR3 bases are TGTGCCAGCAGTGGACCGGGACAAGGGCTTGAGCAGTACTTC. Its protein product is CASSGPGQGLEQYF.

Only one count was recorded for this clone. The V gene is TRBV19, the J gene TRBJ1-5, with TRBD1 matching 8 bases. The germline gives CDR1 LNHDA, CDR2 SQIVND (reference sequence). The CDR3 consists of 14 residues. Trimming cost V 10 bases and J 3 bases; bases outside gene matches: 8. CDR3 nucleotide sequence: TGTGCCATCGCGGACAGGGCGCACAATCAGCCCCAGCATTTT. Translation: CAIADRAHNQPQHF.

This clone was counted between two and nine times. The rearrangement links TRBV10-3 to TRBJ1-2; possibly TRBD1 for D (6 bases). V gave up 5 bases and J gave up 2 bases, with 9 bases separating them. The CDR3 totals 13 residues. Per germline, CDR1 ENHRY and CDR2 SYGVKD. CDR3 protein: CAISQDRNYGYTF. In DNA form, the CDR3 reads TGTGCCATCAGTCAGGACAGAAACTATGGCTACACCTTC.

This chain links TRBV27 with TRBJ1-2; 7 bases agree with TRBD1. J lost 8 bases, V lost 4 bases, and 10 bases had no gene match. Germline V CDR1 and CDR2: MNHEY, SMNVEV (reference sequence). The CDR3 has 14 residues. CDR3 protein: CASSSYRGGRGYTF. CDR3 DNA: TGTGCCAGCAGTTCTTACAGGGGAGGTCGAGGCTACACCTTC.

This chain uses TRBV28 with TRBJ1-5; D uncertain. CDR1 and CDR2 (germline): MDHEN, SYDVKM. The V gene lost 8 bases and the J gene lost 6 bases, with 14 bases spanning the gap. This CDR3 is 13 amino acids long. The CDR3 spells CASGPAPSQPQHF. CDR3 coding DNA: TGTGCCAGCGGGCCAGCCCCTAGTCAGCCCCAGCATTTT.

This chain connects TRBV15 to TRBJ1-5; no definite D call. V gave up 4 bases and J gave up 6 bases, with 16 bases separating them. Germline loops: CDR1 LNHNV, CDR2 YYDKDF (reference sequence). The CDR3 totals 15 residues. The CDR3 bases are TGTGCCACCAGCAAGCTAATCCACAAGGGTCAGCCCCAGCATTTT. Encoded protein: CATSKLIHKGQPQHF. Based on the CDR3 plus reference TRBV15 and TRBJ1-5, the full variable domain is DAMVIQNPRYQVTQFGKPVTLSCSQTLNHNVMYWYQQKSSQAPKLLFHYYDKDFNNEADTPDNFQSRRPNTSFCFLDIRSPGLGDTAMYLCATSKLIHKGQPQHFGDGTRLSIL.

V gene TRBV7-3 combines with J gene TRBJ2-1; D is possibly TRBD2 (5 bases). Germline V gene lookup returns CDR1 SGHTA and CDR2 FQGTGA. V lost 4 bases and J lost 9, with 13 bases in between. The CDR3 has 13 amino acids. The CDR3 loop is CASSYNLATEQFF. CDR3 DNA: TGTGCCAGCAGCTACAACCTAGCTACTGAGCAGTTCTTC.

This sequence joins TRBV18 and TRBJ2-5; TRBD1 might be the D (6 bases). This CDR3 is built from 15 residues. V was pared by 3 bases and J by 5 bases, with 16 bases between. Germline assignment: CDR1 KGHSH and CDR2 LQKENI. This chain's CDR3 is CASSPPLGGVETQYF. DNA of the CDR3: TGTGCCAGCTCACCGCCACTAGGGGGTGTTGAGACCCAGTACTTC.

V gene TRBV29-1 combines with J gene TRBJ2-7; D might be TRBD1 (5 bases). Germline lookup yields CDR1 SQVTM and CDR2 ANQGSEA. V lost 4 bases, J lost 3 bases, and 16 bases lay in between. There are 14 residues in the CDR3. The CDR3 DNA follows: TGCAGCGTTGTGGAAAGGGGCCCAAGCTACGAGCAGTACTTC. Translating it yields CSVVERGPSYEQYF.